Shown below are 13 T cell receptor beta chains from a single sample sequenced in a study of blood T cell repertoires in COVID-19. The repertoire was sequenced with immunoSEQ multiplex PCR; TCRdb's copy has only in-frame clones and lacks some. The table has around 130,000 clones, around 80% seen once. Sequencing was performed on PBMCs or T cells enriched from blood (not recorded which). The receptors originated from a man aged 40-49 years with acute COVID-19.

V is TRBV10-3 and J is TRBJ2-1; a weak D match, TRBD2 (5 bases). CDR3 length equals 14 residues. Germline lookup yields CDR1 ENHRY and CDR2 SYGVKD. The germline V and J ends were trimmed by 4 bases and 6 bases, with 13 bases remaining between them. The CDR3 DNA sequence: TGTGCCATCAGTGGGGGTAGCGTATCCAATGAGCAGTTCTTC. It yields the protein CAISGGSVSNEQFF.

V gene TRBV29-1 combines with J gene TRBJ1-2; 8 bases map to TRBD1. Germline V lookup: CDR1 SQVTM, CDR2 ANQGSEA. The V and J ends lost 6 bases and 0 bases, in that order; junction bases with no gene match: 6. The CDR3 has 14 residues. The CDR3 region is CSVAGQEANYGYTF. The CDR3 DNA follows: TGCAGCGTAGCGGGACAGGAGGCTAACTATGGCTACACCTTC.

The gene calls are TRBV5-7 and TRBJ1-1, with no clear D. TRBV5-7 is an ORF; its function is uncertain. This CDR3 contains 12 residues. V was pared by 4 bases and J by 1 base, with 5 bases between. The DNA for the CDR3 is TGTGCCAGCAGCCTTAGGAACACTGAAGCTTTCTTT. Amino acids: CASSLRNTEAFF.

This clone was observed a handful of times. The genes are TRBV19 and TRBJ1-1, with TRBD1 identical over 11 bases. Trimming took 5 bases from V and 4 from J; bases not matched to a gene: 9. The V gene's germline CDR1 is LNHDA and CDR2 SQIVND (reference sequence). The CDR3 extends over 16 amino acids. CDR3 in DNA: TGTGCCAGTAGTTCAGGACAGGGGGCCTTCATCACTGAAGCTTTCTTT. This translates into CASSSGQGAFITEAFF.

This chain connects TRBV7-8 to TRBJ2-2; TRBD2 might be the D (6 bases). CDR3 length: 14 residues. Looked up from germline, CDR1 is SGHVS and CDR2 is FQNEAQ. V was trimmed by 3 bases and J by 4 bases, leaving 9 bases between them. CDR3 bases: TGTGCCAGCAGCTTGAGAGCGGGCACCGGGGAGCTGTTTTTT. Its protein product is CASSLRAGTGELFF.

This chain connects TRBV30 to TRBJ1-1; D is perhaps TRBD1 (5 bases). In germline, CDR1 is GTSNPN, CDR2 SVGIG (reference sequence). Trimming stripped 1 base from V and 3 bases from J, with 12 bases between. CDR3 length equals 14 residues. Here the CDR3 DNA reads TGTGCCTGGAGTGAAGGGCAGGGTGACACTGAAGCTTTCTTT. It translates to CAWSEGQGDTEAFF.

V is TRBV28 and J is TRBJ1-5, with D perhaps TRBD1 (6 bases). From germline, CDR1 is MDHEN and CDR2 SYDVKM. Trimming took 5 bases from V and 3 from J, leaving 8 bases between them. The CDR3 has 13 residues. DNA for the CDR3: TGTGCCAGCAGTAGGGACACCAATCAGCCCCAGCATTTT. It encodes CASSRDTNQPQHF.

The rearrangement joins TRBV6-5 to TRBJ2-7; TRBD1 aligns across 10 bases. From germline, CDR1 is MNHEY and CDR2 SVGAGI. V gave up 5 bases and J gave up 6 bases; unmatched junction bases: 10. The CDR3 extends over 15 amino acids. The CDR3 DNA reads TGTGCCAGCAGTCTCCTAGGACAGGGGGAGAGCGAGCAGTACTTC. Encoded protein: CASSLLGQGESEQYF.

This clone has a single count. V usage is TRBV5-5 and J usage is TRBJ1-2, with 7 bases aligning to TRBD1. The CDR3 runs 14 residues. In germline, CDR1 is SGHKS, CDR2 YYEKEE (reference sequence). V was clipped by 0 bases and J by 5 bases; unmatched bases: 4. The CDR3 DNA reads TGTGCCAGCAGCTTGGAGGGGACAGAATATGGCTACACCTTC. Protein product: CASSLEGTEYGYTF. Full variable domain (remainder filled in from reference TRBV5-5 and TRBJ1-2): DAGVTQSPTHLIKTRGQQVTLRCSPISGHKSVSWYQQVLGQGPQFIFQYYEKEERGRGNFPDRFSARQFPNYSSELNVNALLLGDSALYLCASSLEGTEYGYTFGSGTRLTVV.

The CDR3 DNA reads TGTGCCACCAGTGATTTTTTGGCTAGCGGGCGCACAGATACGCAGTATTTT. Its protein product is CATSDFLASGRTDTQYF. V gene TRBV24-1 combines with J gene TRBJ2-3, with 8 positions matching TRBD2. Germline V CDR1 and CDR2: KGHDR, SFDVKD. V dropped 1 base and J dropped 1; count of bases not matched to a gene: 6. The CDR3 loop spans 17 amino acids.

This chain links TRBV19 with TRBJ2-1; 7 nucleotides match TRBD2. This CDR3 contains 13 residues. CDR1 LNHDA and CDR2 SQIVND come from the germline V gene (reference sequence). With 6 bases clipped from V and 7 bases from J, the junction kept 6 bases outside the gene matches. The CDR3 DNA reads TGTGCCAGTAGGGGGGGGGTCACGAATGAGCAGTTCTTC. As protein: CASRGGVTNEQFF.

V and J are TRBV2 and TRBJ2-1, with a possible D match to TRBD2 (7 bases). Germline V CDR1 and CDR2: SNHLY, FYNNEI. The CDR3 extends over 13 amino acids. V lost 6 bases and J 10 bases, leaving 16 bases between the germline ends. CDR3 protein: CASSRTGGQEQFF. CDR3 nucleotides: TGTGCCAGCAGCCGCACCGGGGGGCAGGAGCAGTTCTTC.

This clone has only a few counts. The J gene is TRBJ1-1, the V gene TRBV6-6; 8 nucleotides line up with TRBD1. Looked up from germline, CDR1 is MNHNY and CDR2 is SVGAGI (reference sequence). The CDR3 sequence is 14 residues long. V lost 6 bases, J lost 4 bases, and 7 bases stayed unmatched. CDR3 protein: CASRPSGQGTEAFF. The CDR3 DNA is TGTGCCAGCAGGCCCTCCGGACAGGGCACTGAAGCTTTCTTT.